This T cell receptor (beta chain) was recorded in a study of T-cell reconstitution after alpha-beta-depleted transplantation in children. A library of TCRbeta sequences, prepared with unique molecular identifiers, was generated. TCRdb independently ran MiXCR on the PCR reads; one entry per CDR3 protein. The sample records around 600,000 distinct CDR3 sequences, roughly 17% being singletons. J lost 2 bases, V lost 2 bases, and 5 bases had no gene match. There are 16 residues in the CDR3. Germline lookup yields CDR1 MNHEY and CDR2 SVGAGI. The chain has TRBV6-5 and TRBJ2-3, with 9 nucleotides matching TRBD2. This sample comprised PBMCs from the stem cell graft donor, obtained from the stem cell graft. This clonotype was obtained from a human donor who donated a stem cell graft to a child with acute myeloid leukemia. The CDR3 here is CASSYLSGGDTDTQYF. In DNA, the CDR3 is TGTGCCAGCAGTTACCTTAGCGGGGGAGACACAGATACGCAGTATTTT.